What follows are 14 T cell receptor beta chains derived from one specimen sequenced in a study of cytotoxic CD8 clonotypes in ibrutinib-treated CLL. The method was immunoSEQ multiplex PCR; TCRdb's version includes in-frame clones alone and lacks a portion of them. The sample lists under 200,000 clones, roughly 80% seen once, with 3.5% to 5.5% in the top ten. The sequenced sample was PBMCs, obtained after 24 months of ibrutinib treatment. All receptors derive from a human donor with chronic lymphocytic leukemia.

The J gene is TRBJ1-2, the V gene TRBV19; tentative D call: TRBD1 (5 bases). V lost 7 bases, J lost 3 bases, and 21 bases lay in between. This CDR3 spans 16 amino acids. Germline V gene sequence: CDR1 LNHDA, CDR2 SQIVND (reference sequence). The CDR3 sequence is CASNTGFSLLDYGYTF. CDR3 bases: TGTGCCAGTAACACAGGCTTCTCACTTCTTGACTATGGCTACACCTTC.

V usage is TRBV7-8 and J usage is TRBJ2-2; D is undetermined. This CDR3 region has 11 residues. Germline lookup yields CDR1 SGHVS and CDR2 FQNEAQ. Trimming left V 6 bases short and J 3 bases short, with 2 bases between. CDR3 nucleotide sequence: TGTGCCAGCAGGGACACCGGGGAGCTGTTTTTT. Protein sequence: CASRDTGELFF.

J is TRBJ2-1 and V is TRBV18, with D possibly TRBD2 on 5 matching bases. The CDR3 contains 13 residues. The germline V gene encodes CDR1 KGHSH and CDR2 LQKENI. Trimming left V 10 bases short and J 6 bases short, with 16 bases between. CDR3 residues: CATRRTPPNEQFF. The DNA of the CDR3 is TGTGCCACCCGGAGGACCCCTCCCAATGAGCAGTTCTTC.

The V gene is TRBV5-1, the J gene TRBJ2-7; 9 bases match TRBD2. The J segment lost 2 bases and the V segment lost 1 base, leaving 13 bases of the junction unmatched. The CDR3 consists of 18 residues. Germline loops: CDR1 SGHRS, CDR2 YFSETQ. Written as DNA, the CDR3 is TGCGCCAGCAGCTTGTGGGTTAGCGGGAGTCAGGGGACCTACGAGCAGTACTTC. Translation gives CASSLWVSGSQGTYEQYF.

To note about this clone: This specimen includes other DNA sequences encoding the same CDR3. V is TRBV18 and J is TRBJ1-5; tentative D call: TRBD1 (5 bases). The CDR3 is 15 residues long. The germline V gene has CDR1 KGHSH and CDR2 LQKENI. V was pared by 0 bases and J by 7 bases, with 13 bases between. In nucleotides, the CDR3 is TGTGCCAGCTCACCACCGGGGGGGGGAGGACAGCCCCAGCATTTT. Its protein product is CASSPPGGGGQPQHF.

This sequence joins TRBV30 and TRBJ2-1, with 12 bases lining up with TRBD1. The CDR3 sequence is 15 residues long. The junction had 11 bases not matched to a gene; V was cut back by 0 bases and J by 14 bases. Germline assignment: CDR1 GTSNPN and CDR2 SVGIG (reference sequence). CDR3 protein: CAWSVSGTGGAWKFF. Here the CDR3 DNA reads TGTGCCTGGAGTGTTTCTGGGACAGGGGGCGCCTGGAAGTTCTTC.

A single count supports this clone. The rearrangement uses TRBV5-1 and TRBJ2-7, with a possible D match to TRBD2 (6 bases). This CDR3 spans 15 amino acids. CDR1 is SGHRS, CDR2 YFSETQ, per germline. Trimming removed 0 bases from V and 6 bases from J, with 16 bases in between. CDR3 coding DNA: TGCGCCAGCAGCTTGGCCATGGGGAGGCCTCTCGAGCAGTACTTC. This codes for CASSLAMGRPLEQYF.

V usage is TRBV27 and J usage is TRBJ2-1, with 9 nucleotides matching TRBD2. The trim removed 5 bases at V and 6 bases at J, leaving 8 bases unmatched. The V gene's germline CDR1 is MNHEY and CDR2 SMNVEV (reference sequence). The CDR3 loop spans 15 amino acids. The CDR3 coding sequence is TGTGCCAGCAGTCCCCGGGTAGCGGGGGCCAATGAGCAGTTCTTC. Protein product: CASSPRVAGANEQFF.

The chain has TRBV6-5 and TRBJ2-2; the match to TRBD2 covers 7 bases. CDR1 and CDR2 from the germline V gene are MNHEY and SVGAGI. CDR3 size: 15 residues. V was clipped by 6 bases and J by 0 bases; unmatched bases: 4. The CDR3 here is CASSRRGANTGELFF. DNA for the CDR3: TGTGCCAGCAGCCGACGGGGGGCGAACACCGGGGAGCTGTTTTTT.

This chain links TRBV6-5 with TRBJ1-1, with 9 bases identical to TRBD1. The CDR3 length is 13 residues. CDR1 MNHEY and CDR2 SVGAGI come from the germline V gene. V shed 8 bases, J shed 12 bases, and the junction held 13 bases outside the gene matches. In DNA form, the CDR3 reads TGTGCCAGCGGGACAGGGACATCCCTAGGCTCTTTCTTT. Its protein is CASGTGTSLGSFF.

This sequence joins TRBV28 and TRBJ1-2; 10 bases are shared with TRBD1. V lost 6 bases and J lost 8; bases outside the gene matches: 6. From germline, CDR1 is MDHEN and CDR2 SYDVKM. CDR3 length: 13 amino acids. CDR3 bases: TGTGCCAGCAGACGAGGGACAGGGGCAGGCTACACCTTC. This sequence encodes CASRRGTGAGYTF.

V usage is TRBV7-2 and J usage is TRBJ2-7, with D tentatively TRBD1 (5 bases). The CDR3 totals 18 residues. Germline V gives CDR1 SGHTA, CDR2 FQGNSA. V shed 5 bases and J shed 3 bases, with 26 bases lying between them. The CDR3 nucleotides are TGTGCCAGCAGCGCTCCGCTCTCCAAATCTCAGGGTCACTACGAGCAGTACTTC. Its translation is CASSAPLSKSQGHYEQYF.

With respect to this clone: Other DNA sequences in this sample translate to the same CDR3. The V call is TRBV2, the J call TRBJ1-2, with D uncertain. The V end lost 7 bases, the J end lost 5 bases, and 11 bases lay between the germline ends. This CDR3 comprises 12 residues. Germline assignment: CDR1 SNHLY and CDR2 FYNNEI. The chain's CDR3 is CASTPGWYGYTF. The CDR3 coding sequence is TGTGCCAGCACCCCGGGTTGGTATGGCTACACCTTC.

The chain couples TRBV4-1 to TRBJ1-1, with 7 positions matching TRBD1. V lost 2 bases and J lost 0; bases outside the gene matches: 6. Germline V CDR1 and CDR2: MGHRA, YSYEKL. The CDR3 runs 16 residues. The DNA for the CDR3 is TGCGCCAGCAGCCAACCCACCAGGGGGATGAACACTGAAGCTTTCTTT. Encoded protein: CASSQPTRGMNTEAFF.